The 5 T cell receptor beta chains below were found in one sample sequenced in a study of blood T cell repertoires in COVID-19. The protocol was immunoSEQ multiplex PCR, while the TCRdb copy is restricted to in-frame clones and leaves out a portion. The table shows 130,000 to 150,000 clones, with roughly 90% occurring only once. The material sequenced was peripheral blood. The receptors stem from a man in his fifties with active or convalescent COVID-19.

The gene calls are TRBV10-3 and TRBJ2-7; a weak D match, TRBD2 (5 bases). Germline V lookup: CDR1 ENHRY, CDR2 SYGVKD. Trimming took off 2 bases at V and 3 bases at J, with 11 bases between the two ends. The CDR3 runs 14 residues. CDR3 in amino acids: CAISERGNLYEQYF. For the CDR3, the DNA is TGTGCCATCAGTGAGCGGGGAAACCTCTACGAGCAGTACTTC.

This chain connects TRBV5-4 to TRBJ1-2; possible D gene TRBD1, 6 bases. The CDR3 consists of 14 residues. The V gene lost 1 base and the J gene lost 6 bases, with 13 bases spanning the gap. Germline V gene lookup returns CDR1 SGHNT and CDR2 YYREEE (reference sequence). The CDR3 loop is CASSLSDRSNGYTF. The CDR3, as DNA: TGTGCCAGCAGCTTGTCGGACAGATCTAATGGCTACACCTTC.

The chain has TRBV7-8 and TRBJ1-5; 7 bases agree with TRBD1. Unmatched junction bases numbered 9, after V lost 5 bases and J lost 5 bases. CDR1 SGHVS and CDR2 FQNEAQ come from the germline V gene. This CDR3 has 15 residues. The CDR3 reads CASSIDREEDQPQHF. In DNA form, the CDR3 reads TGTGCCAGCAGCATAGACAGGGAAGAGGATCAGCCCCAGCATTTT. Combining the CDR3 with reference TRBV7-8 and TRBJ1-5 gives the whole variable domain GAGVSQSPRYKVAKRGQDVALRCDPISGHVSLFWYQQALGQGPEFLTYFQNEAQLDKSGLPSDRFFAERPEGSVSTLKIQRTQQEDSAVYLCASSIDREEDQPQHFGDGTRLSIL.

The CDR3 bases are TGTGCCAGCAGCTTGACAGGCGCCTCCAATGAGCAGTTCTTC. Protein: CASSLTGASNEQFF. This sequence joins TRBV7-3 and TRBJ2-1, with D perhaps matching TRBD1 (6 bases). V was clipped by 3 bases and J by 6 bases, with 12 bases between them. Germline loops: CDR1 SGHTA, CDR2 FQGTGA. The CDR3 runs 14 residues. Based on the CDR3 plus reference TRBV7-3 and TRBJ2-1, the full variable domain is GAGVSQTPSNKVTEKGKYVELRCDPISGHTALYWYRQSLGQGPEFLIYFQGTGAADDSGLPNDRFFAVRPEGSVSTLKIQRTERGDSAVYLCASSLTGASNEQFFGPGTRLTVL.

The chain uses TRBV4-2 and TRBJ1-2; 10 bases align to TRBD1. V was pared by 5 bases and J by 0 bases, with 9 bases of the junction left unmatched. The CDR3 runs 17 residues. The germline V gene has CDR1 LGHNA and CDR2 YNFKEQ. The CDR3, as DNA: TGTGCCAGCAGCGCCCGGGACAGGGGAGATACTAACTATGGCTACACCTTC. It specifies CASSARDRGDTNYGYTF.